The 9 T cell receptor beta chains below come from one sample, sequenced in a study of cytomegalovirus exposure and HLA in healthy donors. Vbeta (60) and Jbeta (13) primers were used in the PCR. Method: immunoSEQ multiplex PCR; TCRdb's copy keeps in-frame clones and lacks some. Among fewer than 150,000 clones listed, around 77% were seen once. The sequencing sample was made of PBMCs. Source of these receptors: a human donor in good health.

The V gene is TRBV5-4, the J gene TRBJ2-1, with 12 bases that match TRBD2. The CDR3 consists of 17 residues. Trimming removed 4 bases from V and 7 bases from J; junction bases left unmatched: 12. Germline V gene data show CDR1 as SGHNT and CDR2 as YYREEE (reference sequence). The CDR3 region is CASSNSQLAGGVNEQFF. Here the CDR3 DNA reads TGTGCCAGCAGCAATTCCCAACTAGCGGGAGGTGTTAATGAGCAGTTCTTC.

The V and J genes are TRBV6-5 and TRBJ2-1; 7 bases are a match to TRBD1. The CDR3 has 15 amino acids. The trim removed 2 bases at V and 8 bases at J, leaving 9 bases unmatched. The germline CDR1 and CDR2 sequences are MNHEY and SVGAGI. DNA for the CDR3: TGTGCCAGCAGTTACGTGTCAGGGGGTGAGGATGAGCAGTTCTTC. Its protein is CASSYVSGGEDEQFF.

The V and J genes are TRBV4-2 and TRBJ2-3, with D perhaps TRBD2 (6 bases). The germline V gene encodes CDR1 LGHNA and CDR2 YNFKEQ. The CDR3 length is 15 residues. Trimming took off 4 bases at V and 8 bases at J, with 19 bases between the two ends. CDR3 coding DNA: TGTGCCAGCAGCCCTCCTAGGGCCACCGGGGGTACGCAGTATTTT. This translates into CASSPPRATGGTQYF.

The chain carries TRBV19 and TRBJ1-3; D gene ambiguous. The CDR3 covers 16 residues. The V end lost 7 bases, the J end lost 0 bases, and 16 bases lay between the germline ends. The germline V gene has CDR1 LNHDA and CDR2 SQIVND (reference sequence). Here the CDR3 DNA reads TGTGCCAGTACCCCACCGGTTATCCTCTCTGGAAACACCATATATTTT. Amino acids: CASTPPVILSGNTIYF.

The rearrangement joins TRBV19 to TRBJ2-2; 14 nucleotides agree with TRBD2. The germline CDR1 and CDR2 sequences are LNHDA and SQIVND (reference sequence). With V trimmed by 10 bases and J by 7 bases, 8 bases remained unmatched. This CDR3 is 15 amino acids long. The CDR3: CATKGTSGSGGELFF. The CDR3 DNA reads as TGTGCCACCAAAGGGACTAGCGGGAGTGGCGGGGAGCTGTTTTTT.

The chain joins TRBV2 to TRBJ2-3, with 13 bases that match TRBD2. V was pared by 6 bases and J by 4 bases, with 1 base of the junction left unmatched. The CDR3 covers 14 residues. Germline CDR1 is SNHLY and CDR2 is FYNNEI. Here the CDR3 reads CASRLAGGSDTQYF. The CDR3 bases are TGTGCCAGCAGACTAGCGGGAGGGTCAGATACGCAGTATTTT. The full variable domain, its missing parts supplied by reference TRBV2 and TRBJ2-3, is EPEVTQTPSHQVTQMGQEVILRCVPISNHLYFYWYRQILGQKVEFLVSFYNNEISEKSEIFDDQFSVERPDGSNFTLKIRSTKLEDSAMYFCASRLAGGSDTQYFGPGTRLTVL.

This sequence joins TRBV28 and TRBJ1-4, with unresolved D. This CDR3 has 15 amino acids. CDR1 MDHEN and CDR2 SYDVKM come from the germline V gene. V was pared by 4 bases and J by 4 bases, with 13 bases between. CDR3 residues: CASSSPGRVNEKLFF. The CDR3 coding sequence is TGTGCCAGCAGTTCCCCGGGGAGGGTTAATGAAAAACTGTTTTTT.

V usage is TRBV6-5 and J usage is TRBJ1-1; the match to TRBD1 covers 9 bases. CDR1 MNHEY and CDR2 SVGAGI come from the germline V gene. Losses at the gene ends were 6 bases for V and 2 bases for J; bases not matched to a gene: 7. This CDR3 has 15 amino acids. The CDR3 sequence: CASRLNRGRNTEAFF. In nucleotides, the CDR3 is TGTGCCAGCAGGCTAAACAGGGGGCGAAACACTGAAGCTTTCTTT.

The rearrangement joins TRBV5-6 to TRBJ1-5, with 7 bases aligning to TRBD1. The CDR3 is 16 amino acids. V lost 2 bases and J lost 4; bases outside the gene matches: 9. In germline, CDR1 is SGHDT, CDR2 YYEEEE. The CDR3 DNA reads TGTGCCAGCAGCTTTTGGGAGACAGGGTTTAATCAGCCCCAGCATTTT. Amino acids: CASSFWETGFNQPQHF.